The 14 T cell receptor beta chains reported below all come from one sample, sequenced in a study of siplizumab effects on memory and regulatory T cells. Measured with immunoSEQ multiplex PCR; TCRdb has only the in-frame clones, and not every one. The sample lists about 110,000 clones; 92% were seen once. The sample consisted of Tregs sorted from blood. The source of these receptors is a human donor in good health.

This clone was seen a few times. The CDR3 DNA is TGTGCCAGCAGTTCGCAGTTAGAAGCTTTCTTT. Translating it yields CASSSQLEAFF. V usage is TRBV28 and J usage is TRBJ1-1; D is unresolved. V was pared by 4 bases and J by 8 bases, with 8 bases between. Germline V gene data show CDR1 as MDHEN and CDR2 as SYDVKM. The CDR3 is made up of 11 amino acids.

The chain couples TRBV19 to TRBJ1-5; TRBD1 is a possible D gene (5 bases). Looked up from germline, CDR1 is LNHDA and CDR2 is SQIVND (reference sequence). The V end lost 6 bases, the J end lost 5 bases, and 17 bases lay between the germline ends. CDR3 length: 15 amino acids. CDR3 protein: CASRVRGDGDQPQHF. CDR3 nucleotide sequence: TGTGCCAGTAGGGTCCGTGGGGACGGTGATCAGCCCCAGCATTTT.

V usage is TRBV5-1 and J usage is TRBJ2-4; TRBD1 agrees at 7 bases. The CDR3 sequence is 14 residues long. J was trimmed by 8 bases and V by 4 bases; bases with no gene match: 9. The germline V gene has CDR1 SGHRS and CDR2 YFSETQ. The CDR3 reads CASSDKTGNDIQYF. The CDR3 DNA sequence: TGCGCCAGCAGCGACAAGACAGGGAATGACATTCAGTACTTC.

The chain joins TRBV25-1 to TRBJ2-3, with 7 bases fitting TRBD2. V was clipped by 4 bases and J by 2 bases; unmatched bases: 15. CDR1 and CDR2 from the germline V gene are MGHDK and SYGVNS. The CDR3 contains 18 residues. The CDR3 bases are TGTGCCAGCAGTGTCTACCCCGGCGGCGGGGGATACACAGATACGCAGTATTTT. It translates to CASSVYPGGGGYTDTQYF.

V and J are TRBV21-1 and TRBJ2-7; TRBD2 reflects the table's D call only, with no check against the DNA. TRBV21-1 is a known pseudogene. This CDR3 spans 13 amino acids. CDR3 residues: CASSAGGTYEQYF. The CDR3 DNA follows: TGTGCCAGCAGCGCCGGGGGGACCTACGAGCAGTACTTC.

In its sample, this clone is medium-sized. The V gene is TRBV5-8, the J gene TRBJ2-7, with D tentatively TRBD1 (6 bases). Trimming shortened V by 1 base and J by 3 bases, and 14 bases separated the two germline ends. Germline V lookup: CDR1 SGHTS, CDR2 YDEGEE. The CDR3 has 15 amino acids. For the CDR3, the DNA is TGTGCCAGCAGCTTGTTCCCGGGACATATCTACGAGCAGTACTTC. This encodes CASSLFPGHIYEQYF.

The CDR3 DNA reads TGTGCCAGCCGACGGGGGACGGACTCCTACGAGCAGTACTTC. Translating it yields CASRRGTDSYEQYF. The rearrangement uses TRBV18 and TRBJ2-7; possibly TRBD2 for D (6 bases). This CDR3 region has 14 residues. The V gene's germline CDR1 is KGHSH and CDR2 LQKENI. Trimming removed 8 bases from V and 0 bases from J, with 14 bases in between. Using reference TRBV18 and TRBJ2-7 for the parts outside the CDR3, the full variable domain is NAGVMQNPRHLVRRRGQEARLRCSPMKGHSHVYWYRQLPEEGLKFMVYLQKENIIDESGMPKERFSAEFPKEGPSILRIQQVVRGDSAAYFCASRRGTDSYEQYFGPGTRLTVT.

V gene TRBV7-6 combines with J gene TRBJ2-5; D call uncertain. CDR1 is SGHVS and CDR2 is FNYEAQ in the germline V gene. With 5 bases removed from V and 2 bases from J, the gap between germline ends came to 9 bases. The CDR3 loop spans 13 amino acids. The CDR3 sequence is CASSTLVQETQYF. Here the CDR3 DNA reads TGTGCCAGCAGCACCCTTGTACAAGAGACCCAGTACTTC.

This clone was seen only a few times. This chain joins TRBV19 and TRBJ2-7; no firm D call. CDR3 length: 11 residues. CDR1 and CDR2 (germline): LNHDA, SQIVND (reference sequence). The V end was cut by 4 bases, the J end by 2 bases, with 3 bases between. CDR3 sequence (DNA): TGTGCCAGTAGTAGTCCCTACGAGCAGTACTTC. Its protein product is CASSSPYEQYF.

A few counts support this clone. The J gene is TRBJ2-7, the V gene TRBV6-5, with 7 bases aligning to TRBD1. Germline-derived CDR1 and CDR2 are MNHEY and SVGAGI. CDR3 length equals 14 residues. After removal of 7 bases from V and 0 bases from J, the junction contained 6 bases not matched to a gene. CDR3 loop: CASIPGGSSYEQYF. The CDR3 DNA sequence: TGTGCCAGCATTCCAGGGGGTAGCTCCTACGAGCAGTACTTC.

V and J are TRBV5-6 and TRBJ2-5; 10 bases map to TRBD1. The CDR3 spans 14 residues. The J segment lost 4 bases and the V segment lost 4 bases, leaving 4 bases of the junction unmatched. From germline, CDR1 is SGHDT and CDR2 YYEEEE. CDR3 in DNA: TGTGCCAGCAGCCGGGACAGGGGTTCAGAGACCCAGTACTTC. It translates to CASSRDRGSETQYF. Supplemented by reference TRBV5-6 and TRBJ2-5, the full variable domain reads DAGVTQSPTHLIKTRGQQVTLRCSPKSGHDTVSWYQQALGQGPQFIFQYYEEEERQRGNFPDRFSGHQFPNYSSELNVNALLLGDSALYLCASSRDRGSETQYFGPGTRLLVL.

This rearrangement joins TRBV9 to TRBJ2-7, with D perhaps TRBD1 (5 bases). Trimming took 0 bases from V and 3 from J, leaving 10 bases between them. The CDR3 contains 14 residues. In germline, CDR1 is SGDLS, CDR2 YYNGEE. The chain's CDR3 is CASSVDQGFYEQYF. Here the CDR3 DNA reads TGTGCCAGCAGCGTAGATCAGGGATTCTACGAGCAGTACTTC. Complete variable domain (other parts from reference TRBV9 and TRBJ2-7): DSGVTQTPKHLITATGQRVTLRCSPRSGDLSVYWYQQSLDQGLQFLIQYYNGEERAKGNILERFSAQQFPDLHSELNLSSLELGDSALYFCASSVDQGFYEQYFGPGTRLTVT.

CDR3 nucleotide sequence: TGTGCCAGCAATCGACCAGGGGGAAGCTCCTACGAGCAGTACTTC. Translating gives CASNRPGGSSYEQYF. The V call is TRBV2, the J call TRBJ2-7; TRBD1 aligns across 7 bases. From germline, CDR1 is SNHLY and CDR2 FYNNEI. The J segment lost 0 bases and the V segment lost 7 bases, leaving 9 bases of the junction unmatched. The CDR3 length is 15 residues.

J is TRBJ2-5 and V is TRBV5-5; 9 nucleotides match TRBD1. Germline V gene sequence: CDR1 SGHKS, CDR2 YYEKEE (reference sequence). CDR3 length equals 15 residues. The J segment lost 2 bases and the V segment lost 4 bases, leaving 6 bases of the junction unmatched. The CDR3 reads CASSGGTGRQETQYF. The CDR3 region has the DNA TGTGCCAGCAGCGGAGGGACAGGGAGACAAGAGACCCAGTACTTC.